The sequence of this T cell receptor (beta chain) was determined in a study of blood T cell repertoires in COVID-19. Study-wide background: Whether acute or convalescent, the COVID-19 samples came from the United States, Italy and Spain. From T cells, B-cell-depleted T cells, or PBMCs came the material, which was cDNA or gDNA.

As handled by the study authors: Estimation of nucleated cell counts was performed using reference gene primer amplification. Profiling relied on immunoSEQ multiplex PCR, and the TCRdb table lists in-frame clones only, not all of them. Clone size and V and J calls were adopted from that table, with D and trimming inferred from the DNA. The repertoire holds about 52,000 clones, with approximately 83% as singletons. The V segment lost 5 bases and the J segment 7 bases; nucleotides outside the gene matches: 12. CDR3 size: 17 residues. The germline gives CDR1 MGHRA, CDR2 YSYEKL. The sample comprised peripheral blood. The clonotype comes from a man between 70 and 80 years old with active COVID-19. The V gene is TRBV4-1, the J gene TRBJ1-6; 9 bases are a match to TRBD1. CDR3 loop: CASSSGLTGTGNSPLHF. As DNA, the CDR3 is TGCGCCAGCAGCTCGGGATTAACCGGGACAGGGAATTCACCCCTCCACTTT.